Below are 10 T cell receptor beta chains sequenced from a single sample in a study of cytomegalovirus exposure and HLA in healthy donors. Both 60 Vbeta primers and 13 Jbeta primers went into the PCR. Sequenced by immunoSEQ multiplex PCR; TCRdb stores in-frame clones only, minus some. This table has over 100,000 clones, nearly 70% appearing once. What was sequenced was PBMCs. The receptors stem from a woman aged 70-85 years in good health and CMV-seropositive.

This chain joins TRBV5-1 and TRBJ1-2, with D perhaps TRBD1 (6 bases). Germline V gene data show CDR1 as SGHRS and CDR2 as YFSETQ. This CDR3 comprises 15 residues. V lost 4 bases, J lost 0 bases, and 13 bases lay in between. DNA of the CDR3: TGCGCCAGCAGCGTGGACAGACCGCCTAACTATGGCTACACCTTC. Protein sequence: CASSVDRPPNYGYTF.

The genes are TRBV7-9 and TRBJ2-5; D gene ambiguous. This CDR3 has 11 residues. Per the germline V gene, CDR1 is SEHNR and CDR2 is FQNEAQ (reference sequence). The V gene lost 7 bases and the J gene lost 2 bases, with 5 bases spanning the gap. CDR3 in amino acids: CASTFQETQYF. DNA for the CDR3: TGTGCCAGCACTTTTCAAGAGACCCAGTACTTC.

The J gene is TRBJ2-3, the V gene TRBV10-2; 8 bases match TRBD2. In germline, CDR1 is WSHSY, CDR2 SAAADI. The trim removed 7 bases at V and 0 bases at J, leaving 24 bases unmatched. CDR3 size: 21 residues. The CDR3: CASNPSRLLAEPIKSTDTQYF. CDR3 bases: TGCGCCAGCAACCCAAGCCGATTACTAGCGGAACCAATCAAAAGCACAGATACGCAGTATTTT.

The chain carries TRBV5-1 and TRBJ1-4; 10 nucleotides match TRBD1. The trim removed 3 bases at V and 8 bases at J, leaving 7 bases unmatched. In germline, CDR1 is SGHRS, CDR2 YFSETQ. This CDR3 region has 15 residues. CDR3 residues: CASSSTGTGVEKLFF. CDR3 nucleotide sequence: TGCGCCAGCAGCTCGACCGGGACAGGGGTCGAAAAACTGTTTTTT. Full variable domain (rest looked up from reference TRBV5-1 and TRBJ1-4): KAGVTQTPRYLIKTRGQQVTLSCSPISGHRSVSWYQQTPGQGLQFLFEYFSETQRNKGNFPGRFSGRQFSNSRSEMNVSTLELGDSALYLCASSSTGTGVEKLFFGSGTQLSVL.

This chain joins TRBV5-1 and TRBJ2-5; weak D call: TRBD1 (5 bases). From germline, CDR1 is SGHRS and CDR2 YFSETQ. This CDR3 has 13 amino acids. V dropped 4 bases and J dropped 3 bases, with 10 bases sitting between them. The CDR3 is CASSSLGEETQYF. The CDR3 DNA reads as TGCGCCAGCAGCAGCCTAGGGGAAGAGACCCAGTACTTC.

As to this clone: At the DNA level, this CDR3 is encoded by other sequences in the same sample as well. This chain uses TRBV30 with TRBJ1-6, with D perhaps matching TRBD1 (5 bases). The CDR3 spans 17 residues. The V end was cut by 0 bases, the J end by 2 bases, with 14 bases between. The germline gives CDR1 GTSNPN, CDR2 SVGIG (reference sequence). This CDR3 reads CAWSVGLGGAYNSPLHF. The CDR3 coding sequence is TGTGCCTGGAGTGTTGGGCTGGGGGGTGCCTATAATTCACCCCTCCACTTT.

This clone was detected only a few times. The chain combines TRBV30 with TRBJ2-1; 7 positions agree with TRBD2. V gave up 1 base and J gave up 2 bases; unmatched junction bases: 5. The CDR3 is made up of 15 amino acids. Germline CDR1 and CDR2: GTSNPN and SVGIG (reference sequence). The CDR3 here is CAWSALTSPYNEQFF. The CDR3 coding sequence is TGTGCCTGGAGTGCCCTGACTAGCCCCTACAATGAGCAGTTCTTC.

V gene TRBV4-1 combines with J gene TRBJ2-3; D is possibly TRBD2 (6 bases). Between the trimmed V and J ends, which lost 3 bases and 0 bases, there was a span of 10 bases. This CDR3 region has 15 residues. The germline V gene has CDR1 MGHRA and CDR2 YSYEKL. The CDR3 bases are TGCGCCAGCAGCCACCGGGACTTGAGCACAGATACGCAGTATTTT. This gives the protein CASSHRDLSTDTQYF.

This clone has only one observation. The chain recombines TRBV5-1 with TRBJ2-3; TRBD2 aligns across 8 bases. The germline V gene encodes CDR1 SGHRS and CDR2 YFSETQ. J was trimmed by 0 bases and V by 4 bases; bases with no gene match: 7. The length of the CDR3 is 16 residues. The DNA for the CDR3 is TGCGCCAGCAGCCCCGGAGCGGGGGTTAGCACAGATACGCAGTATTTT. This gives the protein CASSPGAGVSTDTQYF. The entire variable domain, with the rest obtained from reference TRBV5-1 and TRBJ2-3, is as follows: KAGVTQTPRYLIKTRGQQVTLSCSPISGHRSVSWYQQTPGQGLQFLFEYFSETQRNKGNFPGRFSGRQFSNSRSEMNVSTLELGDSALYLCASSPGAGVSTDTQYFGPGTRLTVL.

Only a few counts were recorded for this clone. V usage is TRBV27 and J usage is TRBJ1-2; 7 bases line up with TRBD1. CDR1 and CDR2 (germline): MNHEY, SMNVEV (reference sequence). Trimming cost V 7 bases and J 4 bases; bases outside gene matches: 9. This CDR3 is built from 14 residues. Here the CDR3 reads CASTYLPGGYGYTF. CDR3 DNA sequence: TGTGCCAGCACTTACCTTCCAGGGGGCTATGGCTACACCTTC.